These 19 T cell receptor beta chains came from one sample sequenced in a study of control samples from healthy donors and cancer patients. Sequencing was performed with immunoSEQ multiplex PCR; in TCRdb, only in-frame clones are kept and a portion is missing. The repertoire holds 55,000 to 90,000 clones, with around 82% as singletons. The sequenced sample was blood. All receptors derive from a man aged 50 to 60 in good health.

This clone appeared a single time. This chain uses TRBV11-3 with TRBJ2-1; D ambiguous. Germline values: CDR1 SGHNT, CDR2 YENEEA. The CDR3 is 13 amino acids. Between the trimmed V and J ends, which lost 1 base and 3 bases, there was a span of 4 bases. CDR3 nucleotide sequence: TGTGCCAGCAGCTTAGGGGGCTACAATGAGCAGTTCTTC. Its protein is CASSLGGYNEQFF.

The gene calls are TRBV6-6 and TRBJ1-2; the D gene is possibly TRBD1 (5 bases). Germline V gene lookup returns CDR1 MNHNY and CDR2 SVGAGI (reference sequence). Trimming shortened V by 0 bases and J by 2 bases, and 7 bases separated the two germline ends. This CDR3 has 14 residues. In nucleotides, the CDR3 is TGTGCCAGCAGTTACTCGACAGCGAACTATGGCTACACCTTC. It is translated as CASSYSTANYGYTF.

The rearrangement joins TRBV18 to TRBJ1-5; D remains unclear. Germline loops: CDR1 KGHSH, CDR2 LQKENI. The CDR3 is 13 amino acids. V lost 2 bases, J lost 4 bases, and 6 bases lay in between. The CDR3 sequence: CASSPGRNQPQHF. The CDR3 DNA is TGTGCCAGCTCACCAGGGAGGAATCAGCCCCAGCATTTT.

This chain connects TRBV7-2 to TRBJ2-4; D unresolved. V lost 1 base, J lost 7 bases, and 8 bases lay in between. The CDR3 is made up of 13 amino acids. Germline-derived CDR1 and CDR2 are SGHTA and FQGNSA. CDR3 loop: CASSLVDGNIQYF. CDR3 coding DNA: TGTGCCAGCAGCTTAGTGGACGGCAACATTCAGTACTTC.

The CDR3 DNA reads TGTGCCAGCAGGCAAAACAGGGGGCGAGGGTCCTTGAACACTGAAGCTTTCTTT. Its translation: CASRQNRGRGSLNTEAFF. This chain joins TRBV27 and TRBJ1-1, with 9 bases identical to TRBD1. This CDR3 comprises 18 residues. Trimming cost V 6 bases and J 0 bases; bases outside gene matches: 14. Germline V gene lookup returns CDR1 MNHEY and CDR2 SMNVEV (reference sequence).

J is TRBJ2-3 and V is TRBV9, with 7 bases matching TRBD1. Germline loops: CDR1 SGDLS, CDR2 YYNGEE. Trimming cost V 0 bases and J 2 bases; bases outside gene matches: 6. This CDR3 spans 16 amino acids. The CDR3 spells CASSVARGQSTDTQYF. CDR3 in DNA: TGTGCCAGCAGCGTAGCTAGGGGGCAGTCCACAGATACGCAGTATTTT.

CDR3 sequence: CASSKTSSYTDTQYF. The CDR3 coding sequence is TGTGCCAGCAGCAAGACTAGCAGCTACACAGATACGCAGTATTTT. The chain recombines TRBV5-4 with TRBJ2-3; 7 bases agree with TRBD2. Germline CDR1 is SGHNT and CDR2 is YYREEE (reference sequence). CDR3 length equals 15 residues. The V segment lost 4 bases and the J segment 2 bases; nucleotides outside the gene matches: 7.

This chain joins TRBV5-1 and TRBJ1-1; 7 bases are shared with TRBD1. This CDR3 is built from 14 residues. Trimming took 3 bases from V and 5 from J; bases not matched to a gene: 7. Germline-derived CDR1 and CDR2 are SGHRS and YFSETQ. This CDR3 reads CASSWQGVWTEAFF. CDR3 DNA: TGCGCCAGCAGCTGGCAGGGGGTTTGGACTGAAGCTTTCTTT.

The V and J genes are TRBV9 and TRBJ2-1; 7 positions match TRBD2. This CDR3 region has 14 residues. The V gene end was trimmed by 2 bases and the J gene end by 4 bases; junction bases not matched to a gene: 3. The germline gives CDR1 SGDLS, CDR2 YYNGEE. The CDR3 DNA is TGTGCCAGCAGCGTCCTAGCGGAATACAATGAGCAGTTCTTC. Translated, it gives CASSVLAEYNEQFF.

This chain joins TRBV25-1 and TRBJ2-2; 7 bases agree with TRBD1. Trimming at V came to 4 bases and at J to 2 bases, leaving 7 bases not matched to a gene. Germline V gene sequence: CDR1 MGHDK, CDR2 SYGVNS. The CDR3 runs 16 residues. The CDR3 sequence: CASSGPGQENTGELFF. CDR3 nucleotides: TGTGCCAGCAGTGGACCCGGACAGGAAAACACCGGGGAGCTGTTTTTT.

The chain joins TRBV11-3 to TRBJ2-3; D remains ambiguous. There are 17 residues in the CDR3. The germline gives CDR1 SGHNT, CDR2 YENEEA. Trimming stripped 3 bases from V and 1 base from J, with 17 bases between. CDR3 sequence (DNA): TGTGCCAGCAGCTTCGGGCCGAAAATACCCCGCACAGATACGCAGTATTTT. This translates into CASSFGPKIPRTDTQYF.

The V and J genes are TRBV12-3 or TRBV12-4 and TRBJ2-1, with D uncertain. The CDR3 length is 12 residues. The V and J ends lost 1 base and 12 bases respectively, with 10 bases between them. The CDR3: CASSLVGALQFF. CDR3 DNA sequence: TGTGCCAGCAGTTTAGTCGGCGCATTGCAGTTCTTC.

The chain links TRBV5-1 to TRBJ2-3; the D gene is possibly TRBD1 (5 bases). CDR3 length: 13 residues. V was clipped by 6 bases and J by 5 bases, with 13 bases between them. CDR1 is SGHRS, CDR2 YFSETQ, per germline. CDR3 coding DNA: TGCGCCAGCACCCTAGGGGTGGGAGATACGCAGTATTTT. Translating gives CASTLGVGDTQYF.

This chain joins TRBV19 and TRBJ1-2; 8 bases are a match to TRBD1. This CDR3 contains 15 residues. Losses at the gene ends were 5 bases for V and 2 bases for J; bases not matched to a gene: 7. CDR1 LNHDA and CDR2 SQIVND come from the germline V gene (reference sequence). The CDR3 region is CASSPRDRFNYGYTF. Written as DNA, the CDR3 is TGTGCCAGTAGTCCTAGGGACAGGTTCAACTATGGCTACACCTTC.

The chain couples TRBV5-5 to TRBJ1-5, with D possibly being TRBD1 (6 bases). The germline V gene encodes CDR1 SGHKS and CDR2 YYEKEE (reference sequence). Trimming stripped 0 bases from V and 0 bases from J, with 10 bases between. The length of the CDR3 is 16 residues. In DNA, the CDR3 is TGTGCCAGCAGCTTGGTGGCGGACAGTAGCAATCAGCCCCAGCATTTT. It codes for CASSLVADSSNQPQHF.

The gene calls are TRBV9 and TRBJ2-2; D unclear. The germline V gene has CDR1 SGDLS and CDR2 YYNGEE. Between the trimmed V and J ends, which lost 0 bases and 7 bases, there was a span of 16 bases. This CDR3 comprises 16 residues. CDR3 DNA sequence: TGTGCCAGCAGCGTAGTCCCGTTCGAAGTAGTCGGGGAGCTGTTTTTT. Its protein product is CASSVVPFEVVGELFF.

The chain couples TRBV7-2 to TRBJ2-5, with D possibly TRBD1 on 5 matching bases. Germline assignment: CDR1 SGHTA and CDR2 FQGNSA. V was clipped by 5 bases and J by 4 bases, with 11 bases between them. This CDR3 has 13 amino acids. The CDR3 nucleotides read TGTGCCAGCAGCCCGGGCAGGGTAGAGACCCAGTACTTC. Translated, it gives CASSPGRVETQYF.

This clone appeared once. The genes are TRBV6-4 and TRBJ2-7; D is undetermined. The V end was cut by 8 bases, the J end by 6 bases, with 14 bases between. The CDR3 totals 12 residues. The V gene's germline CDR1 is MRHNA and CDR2 SNTAGT. CDR3 nucleotides: TGTGCCAGCCCTTCTGTATGTCCCGAGCAGTACTTC. As protein: CASPSVCPEQYF.

The V and J genes are TRBV10-1 and TRBJ2-7; perhaps TRBD2 as D (5 bases). V was cut by 0 bases and J by 9 bases, with 12 bases left in between. The CDR3 has 13 amino acids. Germline V gene data show CDR1 as WNHNN and CDR2 as SYGVQD (reference sequence). DNA of the CDR3: TGCGCCAGCAGTGAGTCCTTACGGGGTAGGCAGTACTTC. Its protein product is CASSESLRGRQYF.